The subject of this entry is one T cell receptor (beta chain). This clone is assessed as medium-sized (0.01 to 0.1%). Its antigen remains unidentified. No qualities accompany the bases; no much larger clone lies one base away. Ends trimmed: V by 5 bases, J by 14 bases; bases unmatched to a gene: 7. Including the terminal cysteine and phenylalanine, the CDR3 comprises 11 residues. The sequence is cut down to CDR3 DNA, 33 bases in frame from base 1. The CDR1 and CDR2 encoded by the germline V gene are SGHTS and YDEGEE. The label giving this sample's treatment or condition can be read as: randomized to nivolumab then ipilimumab (arm A) or the reverse (arm B). No trial patient had received prior DNA-damaging chemotherapy. On a FACS Aria II flow cytometer, live CD3+CD8+ cells that were negative for CD19 and CD56 were sorted from thawed PBMCs. The samples were obtained from melanoma patients enrolled in CheckMate 064, an open-label, randomized phase II trial testing sequential checkpoint blockade. Peripheral blood mononuclear cells were collected by leukapheresis, purified using Ficoll-Paque, and frozen in human serum containing around 10% DMSO. Right after sorting, the blood CD3+CD8+ cells were verified to be >95% pure, and DNA extraction followed.

This sample was included in a study of sequential checkpoint blockade in melanoma (dated by TCRdb to the late 2010s). Background for the entire study: Using 1:1 randomization, the trial assigned patients either to first-line nivolumab followed by ipilimumab (arm A) or to ipilimumab followed by nivolumab (arm B). Both trial sequences were followed by maintenance nivolumab. Study-wide conclusions, independent of this receptor: Larger, independent patient cohorts are needed to validate the response-prediction model that combines TCR metrics and mutation burden.

TCRbeta CDR3 regions were immunosequenced from genomic DNA with the immunoSEQ Assay. Prior to high-throughput sequencing, genomic DNA was amplified by bias-controlled multiplex PCR. As for the original processing: To quantify the absolute abundance of each unique TCRbeta CDR3 region, the sequences were collapsed and filtered. Clonality was defined as 1 minus Pielou's evenness and was calculated using productive rearrangements only. Clones with significantly greater frequencies in on-treatment versus baseline samples were identified using a previously published method. The source is immuneACCESS, and TCRdb retained only in-frame sequences with V and J called. Part of the clones is not carried over; for the studies checked, unresolved V genes explain less than half of this, and the remainder is unexplained. The DNA gave D and trimming, while V, J and clone size come from that table. For this sample the table gives tens of thousands of clones, of which 65% to 85% were detected only once. The ten biggest clones cover roughly 17% of the sample.

The chain links TRBV5-8 with TRBJ2-3; 8 nucleotides in the junction match TRBD1. The source of this sequence is a human donor with melanoma. Sequenced material: CD8+ T cells sorted from blood (inferred from file names), taken from a patient given nivolumab and ipilimumab in sequence. For the CDR3, the sequence is CASSPGQVSYF. The sequence in DNA is TGTGCCAGCAGTCCGGGACAGGTGTCGTATTTT.